A selection of T cell receptor beta chains follows, all from one sample in a study of blood T cell repertoires in COVID-19. The method was immunoSEQ multiplex PCR; TCRdb's version includes in-frame clones alone and lacks a portion of them. The sample holds 150,000 to 200,000 clones; around four fifths are singletons and the top ten take under 3.5%. The material sequenced was peripheral blood. The source of these receptors is a woman aged 80 or older with COVID-19, enrolled during active disease. Both conserved end residues are part of each CDR3. The order of the fields is V gene, clone size, D gene, J gene, CDR3 DNA, CDR3 protein. D genes are given only for firm matches. The size of a clone is reported for some rows only, either as once, few or many, or as a class for expanded clones.

V: TRBV5-1; size: NA; D: NA; J: TRBJ1-2; DNA: TGCGCCAGCAGCTTGGGTCAGAAGAACTATGGCTACACCTTC; CDR3: CASSLGQKNYGYTF
V: TRBV14; size: NA; D: NA; J: TRBJ1-2; DNA: TGTGCCAGCAGCCAAGTGGACAGCTACTATGGCTACACCTTC; CDR3: CASSQVDSYYGYTF
V: TRBV19; size: NA; D: NA; J: TRBJ1-5; DNA: TGTGCCAGTAGCCCCTCGGCGGGTGTAAGCAATCAGCCCCAGCATTTT; CDR3: CASSPSAGVSNQPQHF
V: TRBV7-8; size: few; D: NA; J: TRBJ2-3; DNA: TGTGCCAGCATATCAGGGTCCCTCGGAGATACGCAGTATTTT; CDR3: CASISGSLGDTQYF
V: TRBV7-2; size: NA; D: NA; J: TRBJ2-7; DNA: TGTGCCAGCAGCACCTCAGGGGCTGTCTCCTACGAGCAGTACTTC; CDR3: CASSTSGAVSYEQYF
V: TRBV19; size: NA; D: NA; J: TRBJ1-2; DNA: TGTGCCAGTAGTCTAATGACAGCGGCCGGAGGGGGCTACACCTTC; CDR3: CASSLMTAAGGGYTF
V: TRBV9; size: NA; D: NA; J: TRBJ1-3; DNA: TGTGCCAGCAGCGTAGACCCCCACAGGAACTCTGGAAACACCATATATTTT; CDR3: CASSVDPHRNSGNTIYF
V: TRBV5-4; size: NA; D: NA; J: TRBJ1-1; DNA: TGTGCCAGCAGCTTGAGTTTGGGGGCGCAGGGCACTGAAGCTTTCTTT; CDR3: CASSLSLGAQGTEAFF
V: TRBV4-2; size: NA; D: TRBD2; J: TRBJ2-7; DNA: TGTGCCAGCAGCCAAGAGCTAGCGGGGGGGGGCTACGAGCAGTACTTC; CDR3: CASSQELAGGGYEQYF
V: TRBV7-8; size: NA; D: TRBD1; J: TRBJ1-1; DNA: TGTGCCAGCAGCTTAGCGTTGGGCAGGGGGGACACTGAAGCTTTCTTT; CDR3: CASSLALGRGDTEAFF
V: TRBV10-3; size: NA; D: NA; J: TRBJ2-7; DNA: TGTGTCATCAGTGACTGGACACCCCACTACGAGCAGTACTTC; CDR3: CVISDWTPHYEQYF
V: TRBV19; size: NA; D: NA; J: TRBJ1-2; DNA: TGTGCCAGTAGTATCGGTCTTAACTATGGCTACACCTTC; CDR3: CASSIGLNYGYTF
V: TRBV5-1; size: few; D: TRBD1; J: TRBJ2-3; DNA: TGCGCCAGCAGCCACGGACAGGGGGAGGATACGCAGTATTTT; CDR3: CASSHGQGEDTQYF
V: TRBV5-1; size: NA; D: TRBD1; J: TRBJ1-2; DNA: TGCGCCAGCAGCCTGACAGGGGGGTTCAATGGCTACACCTTC; CDR3: CASSLTGGFNGYTF
V: TRBV5-1; size: NA; D: TRBD1; J: TRBJ2-7; DNA: TGCGCCAGCAGCCCCGACAGGGGTCCGTACTACGAGCAGTACTTC; CDR3: CASSPDRGPYYEQYF
V: TRBV18; size: once; D: TRBD1; J: TRBJ2-5; DNA: TGTGCCAGCTCACCACGCGACAGGGACGGGGAGACCCAGTACTTC; CDR3: CASSPRDRDGETQYF
V: TRBV28; size: few; D: TRBD1; J: TRBJ2-7; DNA: TGTGCCAGCAGTTTTGTCGGGACAGGGGCCTACGAGCAGTACTTC; CDR3: CASSFVGTGAYEQYF
V: TRBV9; size: NA; D: TRBD1; J: TRBJ2-7; DNA: TGTGCCAGCAGCGTGGGGCAGGGGGCGCAAGGGCAGTACTTC; CDR3: CASSVGQGAQGQYF
V: TRBV12-3/TRBV12-4; size: NA; D: NA; J: TRBJ1-2; DNA: TGTGCCAGCAGTTTAGATTTGAGTGGCTACACCTTC; CDR3: CASSLDLSGYTF
V: TRBV18; size: NA; D: TRBD2; J: TRBJ2-1; DNA: TGTGCCAGCTCTGGACTAGCGGGGGGCGTTAACCCTAATGAGCAGTTCTTC; CDR3: CASSGLAGGVNPNEQFF
V: TRBV6-2/TRBV6-3; size: NA; D: TRBD1; J: TRBJ1-1; DNA: TGTGCCAGCAGTATCCTCGAGATGGGACAGGCAAGAGCTTTCTTT; CDR3: CASSILEMGQARAFF
V: TRBV10-3; size: once; D: TRBD1; J: TRBJ2-7; DNA: TGTGCCACTGGACAGGAAAGCTCCTACGAGCAGTACTTC; CDR3: CATGQESSYEQYF
V: TRBV5-1; size: NA; D: NA; J: TRBJ1-1; DNA: TGCGCCAGCAGCTTGTTGCCCGGCACTGAAGCTTTCTTT; CDR3: CASSLLPGTEAFF
V: TRBV19; size: NA; D: NA; J: TRBJ1-2; DNA: TGTGCCAGTAGTATAGGCAGGGGAACATTGGGCTACACCTTC; CDR3: CASSIGRGTLGYTF
V: TRBV11-3; size: NA; D: TRBD1; J: TRBJ1-1; DNA: TGTGCCAGCAGCTTAAGGGGGCGAACTGAAGCTTTCTTT; CDR3: CASSLRGRTEAFF
V: TRBV5-4; size: NA; D: TRBD2; J: TRBJ2-4; DNA: TGTGCCAGCAGCCCGGGACTAGCGGGGGTAAACATTCAGTACTTC; CDR3: CASSPGLAGVNIQYF
V: TRBV11-2; size: NA; D: TRBD2; J: TRBJ2-3; DNA: TGTGCCAGCAGCTTACTTCGGGGGGGGGCAGATACGCAGTATTTT; CDR3: CASSLLRGGADTQYF
V: TRBV19; size: NA; D: TRBD1; J: TRBJ2-5; DNA: TGTGCCAGTAGCGTACAGGGGGGAGAGACCCAGTACTTC; CDR3: CASSVQGGETQYF
V: TRBV27; size: NA; D: TRBD1; J: TRBJ1-2; DNA: TGTGCCAGCAGTTTAGGGGGGGACAGGGTTATCTATGGCTACACCTTC; CDR3: CASSLGGDRVIYGYTF
V: TRBV3-1/TRBV3-2; size: few; D: TRBD1; J: TRBJ1-2; DNA: TGTGCCAGCAGCTTTAGGACAGGGGATGGCTACACCTTC; CDR3: CASSFRTGDGYTF
V: TRBV5-1; size: NA; D: NA; J: TRBJ2-7; DNA: TGCGCCAGCAGCCCAGACATAGCCTACGAGCAGTACTTC; CDR3: CASSPDIAYEQYF
V: TRBV15; size: NA; D: TRBD1; J: TRBJ1-2; DNA: TGTGCCACCAGCACGACAGGGGGGAGGGGCTACACCTTC; CDR3: CATSTTGGRGYTF
V: TRBV7-9; size: NA; D: NA; J: TRBJ1-4; DNA: TGTGCCAGCAGCGCGGGTAGTGGGTTTGGTGAAAAACTGTTTTTT; CDR3: CASSAGSGFGEKLFF